The source of this TCR beta chain is a study of beta chain features in type 1 diabetes (dated by TCRdb to the late 2010s). As for the study more broadly: No differences in mean age, gender distribution, total cell number or subset yield were found between patients and healthy donors. A total of 107,917,701 sorted cells were examined across all samples, and a strong correlation was observed between cell number per subset and RNA yield. In the study, recently diagnosed type 1 diabetes patients and matched healthy donors were compared on the TCRB repertoires of their sorted circulating CD4+ T cell subsets. Whereas all 30 or so donors provided naive and central memory subsets, regulatory and stem cell-like memory subsets were isolated from just 8 patients and roughly eight healthy donors. What the study reported, not specific to this receptor: Type 1 diabetes patients showed a moderate but significant shortening of TCRB CDR3 length in all four CD4+ subsets. The naive, central memory and regulatory TCRB repertoires appeared to resemble one another more closely among patients than among healthy donors. At VDJ recombination sites, patients with type 1 diabetes made fewer insertions and deleted more nucleotides, a pattern implying thymic rearrangement abnormalities. Because the HLA sub-analyses included only small numbers of individuals, any influence of HLA type on TCRB rearrangement was left unresolved. Shorter templates might be favored by PCR, yet because patient and control samples were amplified and corrected together, any such skew would affect both groups equally. Sequencing cDNA rather than genomic DNA could over-represent highly expressing activated cells, although activation and CD3 levels did not differ between groups.

From each donor, a single peripheral blood sample of around 0.12 L on average was drawn into heparinised tubes. Using a panel that included CD45RO, CCR7, CD25, CD127, CD95 and CD27, naive, central memory, regulatory and stem cell-like memory CD4+ T cells were sorted on a BD FACSAria II. A purity above 98% was achieved for all sorted populations. PBMCs were isolated immediately by Lymphoprep density gradient centrifugation and stained directly without culture. So that batch effects would be minimized, each experiment stained and sorted samples in pairs, pairing one healthy donor with one patient. A few counts support this clone. The antigen it recognizes is unknown. No per-base quality is available; no much larger clone lies one base away. V trim: 2 bases; J trim: 6 bases; unmatched bases: 13. The CDR3, cysteine through phenylalanine, is 17 amino acids long. The retained sequence is limited to the CDR3, 51 bases, with the frame set at the first base. The germline V gene yields LGHNA for CDR1 and YNFKEQ for CDR2.

The entire isolated RNA was reverse transcribed using the High Capacity cDNA Reverse Transcription Kit, and thus expressed TCRB transcripts were sequenced. Naive, central memory and regulatory T cell samples underwent deep immunoSEQ sequencing, averaging about 3.57 million total reads per sample. Sorted cells were lysed in RLT buffer and RNA was extracted with DNase-treated RNeasy Micro or Mini kits, depending on cell number. Each cell subset was processed on its own to prevent cross-contamination, while patient and healthy donor samples were processed together. The immunoSEQ multiplex PCR was used to amplify TCRB sequences from cDNA, yielding 87-bp fragments that span the CDR3 region. Sequencing of the amplicons was performed on the Illumina HiSeq platform. Regarding the original processing steps: Synthetic template baselines were used to correct PCR bias computationally, reads within Hamming distance 2 were collapsed, and singletons that could not be merged were discarded. By aligning reads against IMGT, V, D and J genes, CDR3 length, and insertions or deletions at six rearrangement sites were assigned. Within each subset, clonotype counts were normalized to the number of sorted cells before true diversity and Gini coefficients were calculated with the tcR R package. The overlap coefficient, calculated on TCRB nucleotide sequences, was used to quantify repertoire sharing. As a proxy for the pre-selection repertoire, out-of-frame TCRB sequences from naive cells were analyzed. TCRdb stores this immuneACCESS table with in-frame sequences only. Part of the clones is absent; in the studies checked, under half of the shortfall reflects unresolved V genes, and no reason is known for the rest. Clone size and the V and J calls come from that table; the DNA yielded D and trimming. A total of about 450,000 clones appear in this sample, more than 9.5% of them only once. Approximately 0.05% of the sample comes from the top ten.

The TCR sequence derives from a young woman in good health. The material sequenced was naive CD4+ T cells from blood. The sample's cell subset or site label, decoded: true naive CD4+ T cells. The chain is made from TRBV4-2 and TRBJ2-1; 7 bases in between match TRBD2. The CDR3 loop reads CASSQTALGGSINEQFF. The DNA sequence reads TGTGCCAGCAGCCAAACCGCCCTTGGCGGGAGTATCAATGAGCAGTTCTTC.